Described below is a single T cell receptor (beta chain) sequence and its context. Its antigen is not identified. At one end the junction does not follow the germline gene, possibly because of a read error. This sample stems from a study of T cell repertoires in ileal Crohn's disease. Study summary: M0 samples are biopsies from inflamed ileum in the resection specimen. Each sample's TCRB immunosequencing used roughly 500 nanograms of biopsy DNA.

The assay was immunoSEQ multiplex PCR, and TCRdb's table has in-frame clones only and misses some. The sample records some 14,000 clones, roughly four fifths being singletons. CDR3 size: 15 residues. Germline assignment: CDR1 SGHRS and CDR2 YFSETQ. Described time point: inflamed ileum from the surgical specimen. The study, taken as a whole, reports: Sorted CD8 T cells held more high-frequency clones than CD4. Every patient over 26.8% clonality showed endoscopic recurrence.

Sequenced sample: ileal tissue. V is TRBV5-1 and J is TRBJ2-5; 10 nucleotides line up with TRBD2. The sequence derives from an adult with Crohn's disease. CDR3 protein: CASSLAGSGGLNLNF. As DNA, the CDR3 is TGCGCCAGCAGCTTGGCCGGTAGCGGGGGGTTAAATTTGAACTTC.